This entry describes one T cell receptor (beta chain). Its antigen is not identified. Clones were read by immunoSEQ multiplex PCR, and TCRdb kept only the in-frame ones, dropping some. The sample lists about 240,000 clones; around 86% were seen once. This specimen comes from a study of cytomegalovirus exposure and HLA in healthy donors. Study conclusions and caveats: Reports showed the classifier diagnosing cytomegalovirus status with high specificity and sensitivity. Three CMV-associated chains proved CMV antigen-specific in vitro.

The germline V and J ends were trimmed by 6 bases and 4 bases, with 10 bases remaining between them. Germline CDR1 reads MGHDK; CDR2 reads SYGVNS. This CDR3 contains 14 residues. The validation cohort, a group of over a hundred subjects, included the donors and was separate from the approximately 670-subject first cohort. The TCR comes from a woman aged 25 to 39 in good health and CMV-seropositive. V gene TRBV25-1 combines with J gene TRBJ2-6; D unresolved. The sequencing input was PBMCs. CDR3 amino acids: CASSFGLGANVLTF. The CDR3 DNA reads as TGTGCCAGCAGCTTCGGGTTAGGGGCCAACGTCCTGACTTTC.